The source of this T cell receptor beta chain is a study of cytomegalovirus exposure and HLA in healthy donors. Study-level points and caveats: A few chains tied to CMV proved CMV antigen-specific in vitro.

CDR1 is SGHRS and CDR2 is YFSETQ in the germline V gene. CDR3 length: 15 amino acids. V gave up 4 bases and J gave up 8 bases; unmatched junction bases: 7. Of note for this clone: Its antigen is still unknown.

PCR involved 60 Vbeta and 13 Jbeta primers. TCRdb keeps only in-frame clones here, not all; method: immunoSEQ multiplex PCR. Found here are roughly 130,000 clones, around three quarters of them singletons; the top ten hold roughly 2%. What was sequenced was PBMCs. This receptor was taken from a man between 18 and 29 years old in good health and CMV-seronegative. This chain uses TRBV5-1 with TRBJ2-1; 12 nucleotides align to TRBD2. CDR3 residues: CASSQGLAGIDEQFF. In nucleotides, the CDR3 is TGCGCCAGCAGCCAAGGACTAGCGGGAATCGATGAGCAGTTCTTC.